Each of the 20 T cell receptor beta chains below was sequenced from the same sample in a study of T cells in tuberculosis. The time point: new active TB diagnosis, blood taken before or within 7 days of starting treatment. Measured with immunoSEQ multiplex PCR; TCRdb has only the in-frame clones, and not every one. The repertoire holds about 22,000 clones, with around 85% as singletons. Sequencing used PBMCs, obtained at tuberculosis diagnosis. The source is an adult with tuberculosis.

The genes are TRBV15 and TRBJ1-2; tentatively, D is TRBD1 (6 bases). V lost 1 base and J 6 bases, leaving 9 bases between the germline ends. The germline V gene encodes CDR1 LNHNV and CDR2 YYDKDF (reference sequence). The CDR3 length is 13 residues. CDR3 coding DNA: TGTGCCACCAGCAGAGTGAGGACAGATGGCTACACCTTC. Its translation is CATSRVRTDGYTF.

The V and J genes are TRBV5-1 and TRBJ2-2; 8 nucleotides align to TRBD2. Per the germline V gene, CDR1 is SGHRS and CDR2 is YFSETQ. Unmatched junction bases numbered 7, after V lost 1 base and J lost 5 bases. The CDR3 covers 16 residues. The CDR3: CASSLIGLAGTGELFF. As DNA, the CDR3 is TGCGCCAGCAGCTTGATTGGACTAGCTGGTACCGGGGAGCTGTTTTTT.

The chain is built from TRBV5-6 and TRBJ2-1, with D hard to call. V was cut by 5 bases and J by 1 base, with 4 bases left in between. CDR1 SGHDT and CDR2 YYEEEE come from the germline V gene. The CDR3 contains 12 residues. The DNA for the CDR3 is TGTGCCAGCAGACAGTCCTACAATGAGCAGTTCTTC. It translates to CASRQSYNEQFF.

The chain couples TRBV6-1 to TRBJ2-1; D gene ambiguous. CDR3 length: 12 residues. V was clipped by 2 bases and J by 6 bases, with 5 bases between them. The V gene's germline CDR1 is MNHNS and CDR2 SASEGT. The CDR3 sequence is CASSEWSNEQFF. DNA of the CDR3: TGTGCCAGCAGTGAATGGAGCAATGAGCAGTTCTTC.

There are a few counts of this clone. V usage is TRBV27 and J usage is TRBJ1-2, with D uncertain. From germline, CDR1 is MNHEY and CDR2 SMNVEV (reference sequence). V lost 7 bases to trimming and J lost 6 bases, with 12 bases between them. The CDR3 is made up of 12 amino acids. Here the CDR3 reads CASTTGKHGYTF. CDR3 nucleotide sequence: TGTGCCAGCACCACGGGTAAACATGGCTACACCTTC.

This chain connects TRBV5-8 to TRBJ2-7, with D possibly matching TRBD1 (5 bases). The CDR3 runs 14 residues. Trimming shortened V by 2 bases and J by 3 bases, and 12 bases separated the two germline ends. Per germline, CDR1 SGHTS and CDR2 YDEGEE. CDR3: CASSLGEGVYEQYF. The CDR3 region has the DNA TGTGCCAGCAGCTTAGGGGAAGGGGTCTACGAGCAGTACTTC.

The chain joins TRBV28 to TRBJ2-7; 10 nucleotides line up with TRBD1. V lost 0 bases to trimming and J lost 2 bases; unmatched junction nucleotides: 1. The CDR3 runs 15 residues. Germline assignment: CDR1 MDHEN and CDR2 SYDVKM. In DNA form, the CDR3 reads TGTGCCAGCAGTTTATGGGGACAGGGGACCTACGAGCAGTACTTC. Amino acids: CASSLWGQGTYEQYF. Filled out from reference TRBV28 and TRBJ2-7, the complete variable domain reads DVKVTQSSRYLVKRTGEKVFLECVQDMDHENMFWYRQDPGLGLRLIYFSYDVKMKEKGDIPEGYSVSREKKERFSLILESASTNQTSMYLCASSLWGQGTYEQYFGPGTRLTVT.

V is TRBV6-1 and J is TRBJ2-7; no clear D gene. CDR1 and CDR2 from the germline V gene are MNHNS and SASEGT. Between the trimmed V and J ends, which lost 8 bases and 0 bases, there was a span of 14 bases. The CDR3 loop spans 14 amino acids. CDR3 region: CASADLGGSYEQYF. The DNA for the CDR3 is TGTGCCAGCGCCGACCTTGGCGGCTCCTACGAGCAGTACTTC.

CDR3 sequence: CAWTRGQGTSKGETQYF. For the CDR3, the DNA is TGTGCCTGGACTAGGGGACAGGGGACGAGTAAGGGCGAGACCCAGTACTTC. The V call is TRBV30, the J call TRBJ2-5; TRBD1 matches at 10 bases. This CDR3 has 17 amino acids. Germline V gene data show CDR1 as GTSNPN and CDR2 as SVGIG (reference sequence). V lost 4 bases, J lost 5 bases, and 16 bases stayed unmatched.

The V gene is TRBV28, the J gene TRBJ2-3; TRBD2 aligns across 16 bases. The CDR3 sequence is 16 residues long. Germline-derived CDR1 and CDR2 are MDHEN and SYDVKM. V trimming: 8 bases; J trimming: 2 bases; junction bases outside the gene matches: 4. The chain's CDR3 is CASGTSGGAPTDTQYF. The CDR3 DNA is TGTGCCAGCGGGACTAGCGGGGGGGCCCCCACAGATACGCAGTATTTT.

The chain uses TRBV5-1 and TRBJ2-1; the D gene is possibly TRBD2 (5 bases). V lost 2 bases and J 10 bases, leaving 16 bases between the germline ends. CDR3 size: 14 residues. Germline V gives CDR1 SGHRS, CDR2 YFSETQ. This CDR3 reads CASSLGTRSQEQFF. As DNA, the CDR3 is TGCGCCAGCAGCTTAGGTACTAGATCACAGGAGCAGTTCTTC.

The rearrangement links TRBV14 to TRBJ2-1; TRBD2 agrees at 10 bases. The CDR3 length is 17 residues. Germline lookup yields CDR1 SGHDN and CDR2 FVKESK. V shed 1 base, J shed 4 bases, and the junction held 7 bases outside the gene matches. The chain's CDR3 is CASSQVTGLAEYNEQFF. The CDR3, as DNA: TGTGCCAGCAGCCAAGTTACAGGACTAGCGGAATACAATGAGCAGTTCTTC.

The chain links TRBV11-2 to TRBJ2-6; the D is unclear. The CDR3 consists of 19 residues. The V end lost 5 bases, the J end lost 0 bases, and 20 bases lay between the germline ends. Per the germline V gene, CDR1 is SGHAT and CDR2 is FQNNGV. The CDR3 DNA follows: TGTGCCAGCAGCCGCCTGCGGAGTTTTAGAGTCTCTGGGGCCAACGTCCTGACTTTC. Encoded protein: CASSRLRSFRVSGANVLTF.

The rearrangement uses TRBV7-8 and TRBJ2-7; tentatively, D is TRBD2 (6 bases). There are 15 residues in the CDR3. V shed 2 bases and J shed 5 bases, with 16 bases lying between them. Germline V gene sequence: CDR1 SGHVS, CDR2 FQNEAQ. CDR3 in amino acids: CASSLTGSYSHEQYF. The CDR3 DNA reads as TGTGCCAGCAGCTTAACCGGGAGTTATAGCCACGAGCAGTACTTC.

The chain employs TRBV10-3 and TRBJ1-5; a weak D match, TRBD1 (6 bases). The CDR3 has 13 residues. CDR1 and CDR2 from the germline V gene are ENHRY and SYGVKD. The V gene lost 6 bases and the J gene lost 8 bases, with 14 bases spanning the gap. The CDR3 DNA sequence: TGTGCCATCAGGGGGGGGGCCGCTGAGCCCCAGCATTTT. This translates into CAIRGGAAEPQHF.

V and J are TRBV7-2 and TRBJ2-2, with a tentative D call TRBD2 (6 bases). Germline V CDR1 and CDR2: SGHTA, FQGNSA. This CDR3 has 14 residues. V lost 3 bases and J 5 bases, leaving 10 bases between the germline ends. CDR3 DNA sequence: TGTGCCAGCAGCTTTAACCGGGGGACCGGGGAGCTGTTTTTT. It encodes CASSFNRGTGELFF.

This chain links TRBV30 with TRBJ1-1; D gene uncertain. Germline V gives CDR1 GTSNPN, CDR2 SVGIG (reference sequence). Trimming stripped 0 bases from V and 4 bases from J, with 9 bases between. The CDR3 runs to 13 residues. This CDR3 is CAWSVEGTTEAFF. As DNA, the CDR3 is TGTGCCTGGAGTGTAGAGGGAACCACTGAAGCTTTCTTT.

The chain uses TRBV2 and TRBJ2-4, with a weak D call TRBD1 (6 bases). The CDR3 contains 12 residues. CDR1 SNHLY and CDR2 FYNNEI come from the germline V gene. The V end lost 11 bases, the J end lost 7 bases, and 15 bases lay between the germline ends. This CDR3 reads CARSGARNIQYF. CDR3 coding DNA: TGTGCCCGCTCAGGGGCGAGGAACATTCAGTACTTC. Complete variable domain (other parts from reference TRBV2 and TRBJ2-4): EPEVTQTPSHQVTQMGQEVILRCVPISNHLYFYWYRQILGQKVEFLVSFYNNEISEKSEIFDDQFSVERPDGSNFTLKIRSTKLEDSAMYFCARSGARNIQYFGAGTRLSVL.

The CDR3 region has the DNA TGTGCCAGTAGTATTAACTCTGGGCCCCAGCATTTT. This translates into CASSINSGPQHF. The chain carries TRBV19 and TRBJ1-5; D uncertain. CDR3 size: 12 residues. From germline, CDR1 is LNHDA and CDR2 SQIVND (reference sequence). V lost 3 bases and J lost 9, with 9 bases in between.

The chain is built from TRBV4-1 and TRBJ2-7; a possible D gene is TRBD1 (5 bases). The CDR3 extends over 14 amino acids. Germline V gene data show CDR1 as MGHRA and CDR2 as YSYEKL. V gave up 1 base and J gave up 7 bases, with 14 bases separating them. Here the CDR3 reads CASSQGAGSGEQYF. The CDR3 nucleotides are TGCGCCAGCAGCCAAGGGGCAGGGTCGGGTGAGCAGTACTTC.